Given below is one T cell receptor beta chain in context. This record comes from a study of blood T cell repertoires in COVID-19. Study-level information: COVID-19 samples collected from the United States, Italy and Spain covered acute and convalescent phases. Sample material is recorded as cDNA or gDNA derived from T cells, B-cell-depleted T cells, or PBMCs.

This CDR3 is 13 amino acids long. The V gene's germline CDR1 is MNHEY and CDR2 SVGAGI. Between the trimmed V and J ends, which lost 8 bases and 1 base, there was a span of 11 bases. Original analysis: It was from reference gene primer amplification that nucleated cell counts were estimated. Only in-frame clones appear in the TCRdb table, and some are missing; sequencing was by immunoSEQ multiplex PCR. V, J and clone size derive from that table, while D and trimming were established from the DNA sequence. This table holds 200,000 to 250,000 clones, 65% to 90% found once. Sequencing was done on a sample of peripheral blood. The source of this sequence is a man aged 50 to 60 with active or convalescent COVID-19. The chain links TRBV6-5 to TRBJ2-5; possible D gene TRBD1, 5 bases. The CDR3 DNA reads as TGTGCCAGCTTCAGGGCACGCCAAGAGACCCAGTACTTC. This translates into CASFRARQETQYF.